This T cell receptor (beta chain) was profiled in a study of blood T cell repertoires in COVID-19. Overall study context: Nucleic acid was either cDNA or gDNA, and it came from T cells, B-cell-depleted T cells, or PBMCs.

V lost 6 bases and J lost 5, with 13 bases in between. The CDR3 runs to 13 residues. CDR1 is SQVTM and CDR2 is ANQGSEA in the germline V gene. Data came from immunoSEQ multiplex PCR; TCRdb stores just in-frame clones and leaves some out. This sample has tens of thousands of clones, with 85% to 90% found just once. V gene TRBV29-1 combines with J gene TRBJ1-4, with D unclear. The source material was peripheral blood. This sequence was found in a man between 65 and 79 years old with acute or convalescent COVID-19. Here the CDR3 reads CSVSGNWNEKLFF. DNA for the CDR3: TGCAGCGTATCGGGGAATTGGAATGAAAAACTGTTTTTT.